One sample yielded the 15 T cell receptor beta chains listed below, sequenced in a study of beta chain features in type 1 diabetes. The entirety of the isolated RNA underwent reverse transcription, so expressed TCRB transcripts were sequenced. Some clones are missing from TCRdb's copy, which holds only in-frame ones; the method was immunoSEQ multiplex PCR. The data show 350,000 to 400,000 clones, around 16% seen once. Sequenced: naive CD4+ T cells from blood. The receptors were sampled from a young woman in good health.

This clone has a handful of counts. The genes are TRBV30 and TRBJ2-7; no firm D call. The germline V gene encodes CDR1 GTSNPN and CDR2 SVGIG (reference sequence). The CDR3 extends over 13 amino acids. Between the trimmed V and J ends, which lost 1 base and 2 bases, there was a span of 9 bases. The CDR3 DNA follows: TGTGCCTGGAGTGAGGCGGTGACCTACGAGCAGTACTTC. Protein product: CAWSEAVTYEQYF.

This clone was observed a handful of times. This chain joins TRBV30 and TRBJ2-7, with 13 bases that match TRBD2. Germline loops: CDR1 GTSNPN, CDR2 SVGIG (reference sequence). The CDR3 loop spans 15 amino acids. Trimming removed 0 bases from V and 5 bases from J; junction bases left unmatched: 4. CDR3 sequence: CAWSVGLAGLHEQYF. DNA for the CDR3: TGTGCCTGGAGTGTGGGACTAGCGGGACTCCACGAGCAGTACTTC.

This clone has a handful of counts. V and J are TRBV28 and TRBJ2-7, with 7 positions matching TRBD2. This CDR3 has 16 amino acids. Per the germline V gene, CDR1 is MDHEN and CDR2 is SYDVKM. V lost 7 bases, J lost 0 bases, and 12 bases stayed unmatched. The CDR3 nucleotides are TGTGCCAGCACCTCAGCGGGACTTCCCATCTCCTACGAGCAGTACTTC. The encoded protein is CASTSAGLPISYEQYF. The variable domain in full, completed from reference TRBV28 and TRBJ2-7, reads DVKVTQSSRYLVKRTGEKVFLECVQDMDHENMFWYRQDPGLGLRLIYFSYDVKMKEKGDIPEGYSVSREKKERFSLILESASTNQTSMYLCASTSAGLPISYEQYFGPGTRLTVT.

V gene TRBV2 combines with J gene TRBJ2-1, with D perhaps TRBD2 (6 bases). There are 14 residues in the CDR3. Germline lookup yields CDR1 SNHLY and CDR2 FYNNEI. Trimming shortened V by 9 bases and J by 8 bases, and 20 bases separated the two germline ends. Here the CDR3 reads CASGGTSEVDEQFF. CDR3 DNA: TGTGCCAGTGGAGGGACTTCTGAAGTGGATGAGCAGTTCTTC.

The chain couples TRBV7-9 to TRBJ2-6, with D uncertain. Trimming removed 1 base from V and 0 bases from J, with 4 bases in between. The CDR3 totals 15 residues. Germline V CDR1 and CDR2: SEHNR, FQNEAQ (reference sequence). The DNA for the CDR3 is TGTGCCAGCAGCTTAGGCAGCTCTGGGGCCAACGTCCTGACTTTC. This sequence encodes CASSLGSSGANVLTF.

In its sample, this clone was seen a few times. The gene calls are TRBV18 and TRBJ2-5, with a possible D match to TRBD1 (6 bases). CDR3 size: 14 residues. The germline V gene encodes CDR1 KGHSH and CDR2 LQKENI. V lost 3 bases and J lost 5, with 13 bases in between. The CDR3 DNA follows: TGTGCCAGCTCACCCGGCGACAGGAGGGAGACCCAGTACTTC. Protein sequence: CASSPGDRRETQYF.

The table lists this clone with a few counts. V and J are TRBV25-1 and TRBJ2-7; D not certain. The length of the CDR3 is 14 residues. Germline CDR1 MGHDK, CDR2 SYGVNS. V lost 7 bases and J 7 bases, leaving 20 bases between the germline ends. CDR3 DNA: TGTGCCAGCAAGAGAACACAGAGCCCTGGGGAGCAGTACTTC. Translating it yields CASKRTQSPGEQYF.

The sample holds a few counts of this clone. The chain carries TRBV2 and TRBJ2-3; 10 bases are shared with TRBD2. From germline, CDR1 is SNHLY and CDR2 FYNNEI. With 10 bases clipped from V and 5 bases from J, the junction kept 9 bases outside the gene matches. This CDR3 has 14 residues. The CDR3 coding sequence is TGTGCCACCCAACTAGCGGGAAGTAGAGATACGCAGTATTTT. Encoded protein: CATQLAGSRDTQYF.

The V gene is TRBV18, the J gene TRBJ1-2; 7 bases align to TRBD1. CDR1 is KGHSH and CDR2 is LQKENI in the germline V gene. The CDR3 covers 14 residues. Trimming took 6 bases from V and 1 from J; bases not matched to a gene: 5. The CDR3 loop is CASSHRDSNYGYTF. Here the CDR3 DNA reads TGTGCCAGCTCCCACCGGGACAGTAACTATGGCTACACCTTC.

Here the CDR3 DNA reads TGTGCCAGCAGTCCCTCGGGACAGAACAACTATGGCTACACCTTC. It yields the protein CASSPSGQNNYGYTF. The chain combines TRBV27 with TRBJ1-2; 7 bases are a match to TRBD1. V lost 5 bases, J lost 2 bases, and 8 bases stayed unmatched. Per the germline V gene, CDR1 is MNHEY and CDR2 is SMNVEV (reference sequence). This CDR3 comprises 15 residues.

About this clone itself: This specimen includes other DNA sequences encoding the same CDR3. This chain joins TRBV7-2 and TRBJ2-5; 9 positions agree with TRBD2. This CDR3 has 14 amino acids. The junction had 2 bases not matched to a gene; V was cut back by 1 base and J by 5 bases. Per germline, CDR1 SGHTA and CDR2 FQGNSA. CDR3 region: CASSLGLAGETQYF. In nucleotides, the CDR3 is TGTGCCAGCAGCTTAGGGCTAGCGGGGGAGACCCAGTACTTC. The full variable domain, completed using reference TRBV7-2 and TRBJ2-5, is GAGVSQSPSNKVTEKGKDVELRCDPISGHTALYWYRQSLGQGLEFLIYFQGNSAPDKSGLPSDRFSAERTGGSVSTLTIQRTQQEDSAVYLCASSLGLAGETQYFGPGTRLLVL.

V usage is TRBV30 and J usage is TRBJ2-1; 10 bases agree with TRBD2. The CDR3 spans 14 residues. Trimming cost V 0 bases and J 9 bases; bases outside gene matches: 5. Germline V gene data show CDR1 as GTSNPN and CDR2 as SVGIG (reference sequence). In DNA, the CDR3 is TGTGCCTGGAGTGTACCCCTAGCGGGAGTTGAGCAGTTCTTC. It encodes CAWSVPLAGVEQFF.

This sequence joins TRBV20-1 and TRBJ1-1, with D maybe TRBD1 (6 bases). This CDR3 has 10 amino acids. The V gene lost 8 bases and the J gene lost 6 bases, with 10 bases spanning the gap. CDR1 and CDR2 (germline): DFQATT, SNEGSKA (reference sequence). CDR3 coding DNA: TGCAGTCCAAGGACAGCTGAAGCTTTCTTT. This gives the protein CSPRTAEAFF.

The chain joins TRBV20-1 to TRBJ2-7; TRBD1 aligns across 8 bases. Germline lookup yields CDR1 DFQATT and CDR2 SNEGSKA (reference sequence). This CDR3 has 11 residues. CDR3 residues: CVDRVFYEQYF. The CDR3 nucleotides are TGCGTGGACAGGGTTTTCTACGAGCAGTACTTC.

The chain carries TRBV6-5 and TRBJ2-7; D perhaps matches TRBD1 (5 bases). V shed 7 bases and J shed 6 bases, with 19 bases lying between them. The CDR3 is 14 amino acids. CDR1 MNHEY and CDR2 SVGAGI come from the germline V gene. The DNA of the CDR3 is TGTGCCAGCACTGGTGGTTTGGCCCAGGGCGAGCAGTACTTC. It encodes CASTGGLAQGEQYF.